These 20 T cell receptor beta chains share one sample of origin, sequenced in a study of T cells in localized non-small cell lung cancer. Using immunoSEQ multiplex PCR, the repertoire was profiled, and TCRdb retains in-frame clones only, with some absent. The profile shows about 53,000 clones, roughly 83% of them singletons. The sample here was peripheral blood mononuclear cells, taken before any cancer treatment. The receptors stem from a man between 40 and 70 years old with stage III lung adenocarcinoma.

This clone was observed once. The genes are TRBV7-9 and TRBJ2-3; 8 bases agree with TRBD2. This CDR3 is 18 amino acids long. Germline CDR1 reads SEHNR; CDR2 reads FQNEAQ (reference sequence). V was pared by 5 bases and J by 6 bases, with 19 bases of the junction left unmatched. CDR3 in amino acids: CASSPPFRLATQRDTQYF. CDR3 DNA sequence: TGTGCCAGCAGCCCACCTTTTCGACTAGCGACTCAGAGGGATACGCAGTATTTT.

The genes are TRBV7-9 and TRBJ2-3; D gene ambiguous. Germline V CDR1 and CDR2: SEHNR, FQNEAQ (reference sequence). Trimming removed 3 bases from V and 2 bases from J, with 12 bases in between. The CDR3 sequence is 15 residues long. CDR3 sequence (DNA): TGTGCCAGCAGCTTTGTCACCTCCCCCACAGATACGCAGTATTTT. Translated: CASSFVTSPTDTQYF.

In this sample, this clone turned up once. One end of the junction varies from germline; a read error may be responsible. The CDR3 DNA reads TGTGCCAGCAGTGAAGAAGGACAGGCGAAAGGTGATTTT. Translation: CASSEEGQAKGDF. The V gene is TRBV6-1, the J gene TRBJ1-1, with 7 bases fitting TRBD1. CDR3 size: 13 residues. The germline CDR1 and CDR2 sequences are MNHNS and SASEGT.

This chain joins TRBV18 and TRBJ2-7; no clear D gene. The CDR3 is 11 residues long. CDR1 KGHSH and CDR2 LQKENI come from the germline V gene. The V and J ends lost 2 bases and 6 bases respectively, with 5 bases between them. CDR3 loop: CASSPKREQYF. The CDR3 coding sequence is TGTGCCAGCTCACCAAAACGCGAGCAGTACTTC.

V gene TRBV27 combines with J gene TRBJ1-5, with a weak D call TRBD1 (6 bases). The V end was cut by 5 bases, the J end by 1 base, with 21 bases between. The CDR3 is made up of 18 amino acids. Germline V gene data show CDR1 as MNHEY and CDR2 as SMNVEV (reference sequence). This CDR3 reads CASSLLPEGVRSNQPQHF. As DNA, the CDR3 is TGTGCCAGCAGTCTCCTTCCGGAGGGGGTGCGAAGCAATCAGCCCCAGCATTTT.

The CDR3 nucleotides read TGTGCCAGCGCGGGAAGGCCGGGAGCCAAAAACATTCAGTACTTC. Protein sequence: CASAGRPGAKNIQYF. This sequence joins TRBV6-5 and TRBJ2-4; perhaps TRBD2 as D (6 bases). Germline values: CDR1 MNHEY, CDR2 SVGAGI. The CDR3 runs 15 residues. The V end lost 8 bases, the J end lost 0 bases, and 14 bases lay between the germline ends.

The V and J genes are TRBV6-4 and TRBJ2-6, with TRBD2 matching 15 bases. From germline, CDR1 is MRHNA and CDR2 SNTAGT. This CDR3 comprises 19 residues. After removal of 5 bases from V and 2 bases from J, the junction contained 7 bases not matched to a gene. As DNA, the CDR3 is TGTGCCAGCAGTCGCGAGGGACTAGCGGGAGGACCTGGGGCCAACGTCCTGACTTTC. Translation: CASSREGLAGGPGANVLTF.

The chain links TRBV7-8 to TRBJ2-5; the D is unclear. The J call may be in error: the DNA end matches TRBJ2-7 better. CDR1 and CDR2 (germline): SGHVS, FQNEAQ. The CDR3 is made up of 16 amino acids. The CDR3 sequence is CASSLRVDRAGDEQYF. CDR3 nucleotide sequence: TGTGCCAGCAGCTTGCGCGTCGACCGGGCAGGCGACGAGCAGTACTTC.

V gene TRBV5-6 combines with J gene TRBJ2-5; 14 bases agree with TRBD2. The J call may be in error: the DNA end matches TRBJ2-7 better. The germline V gene has CDR1 SGHDT and CDR2 YYEEEE. This CDR3 is 16 amino acids long. CDR3 residues: CASSLGLAGGGYEQYF. CDR3 sequence (DNA): TGTGCCAGCAGCTTGGGACTAGCGGGAGGGGGCTACGAGCAGTACTTC.

The rearrangement joins TRBV7-6 to TRBJ2-1; 9 nucleotides agree with TRBD2. This CDR3 region has 15 residues. Unmatched junction bases numbered 6, after V lost 1 base and J lost 8 bases. CDR1 is SGHVS, CDR2 FNYEAQ, per germline. DNA for the CDR3: TGTGCCAGCAGCTTAGGTGGCGGGAGGGCCCATGAGCAGTTCTTC. This encodes CASSLGGGRAHEQFF.

The V and J genes are TRBV7-3 and TRBJ2-3; D call uncertain. The CDR3 is 15 amino acids. The germline gives CDR1 SGHTA, CDR2 FQGTGA. Trimming removed 5 bases at V and 2 bases at J, with 14 bases between. CDR3 protein: CASSQTLSHTDTQYF. As DNA, the CDR3 is TGTGCCAGCAGCCAGACTCTCTCCCACACAGATACGCAGTATTTT.

V is TRBV30 and J is TRBJ1-1; TRBD1 agrees at 7 bases. The CDR3 contains 16 residues. V dropped 2 bases and J dropped 1; count of bases not matched to a gene: 10. Germline-derived CDR1 and CDR2 are GTSNPN and SVGIG (reference sequence). CDR3 nucleotides: TGTGCCTGGAGTCAAGACAGGGAGAGGGGGAACACTGAAGCTTTCTTT. This sequence encodes CAWSQDRERGNTEAFF.

In DNA, the CDR3 is TGTGCCACTCGCTGGGGGCAGAACACCGGGGAGCTGTTTTTT. Its translation: CATRWGQNTGELFF. The chain recombines TRBV19 with TRBJ2-2, with a weak D call TRBD1 (6 bases). Germline CDR1 is LNHDA and CDR2 is SQIVND (reference sequence). The CDR3 length is 14 residues. The ends were cut back, 10 bases at V and 1 base at J, with 13 bases in the middle. Combining the CDR3 with reference TRBV19 and TRBJ2-2 gives the whole variable domain DGGITQSPKYLFRKEGQNVTLSCEQNLNHDAMYWYRQDPGQGLRLIYYSQIVNDFQKGDIAEGYSVSREKKESFPLTVTSAQKNPTAFYLCATRWGQNTGELFFGEGSRLTVL.

Concerning this clone: The same CDR3 also results from other DNA sequences found in this sample. J is TRBJ1-2 and V is TRBV27; weak D call: TRBD1 (6 bases). V was cut by 4 bases and J by 8 bases, with 11 bases left in between. Germline CDR1 reads MNHEY; CDR2 reads SMNVEV (reference sequence). CDR3 length equals 12 residues. The CDR3 coding sequence is TGTGCCAGCAGTTCCACAGGGACCGGCTACACCTTC. Encoded protein: CASSSTGTGYTF.

In this sample, this clone turned up a few times. This chain uses TRBV5-1 with TRBJ2-7, with TRBD1 matching 7 bases. The CDR3 is made up of 13 amino acids. Germline V gene data show CDR1 as SGHRS and CDR2 as YFSETQ. V shed 5 bases and J 4 bases; nucleotides not matched to a gene: 6. CDR3 residues: CASRLLQGYEQYF. The DNA of the CDR3 is TGCGCCAGCAGACTATTACAGGGGTACGAGCAGTACTTC.

The V gene is TRBV19, the J gene TRBJ2-7; no clear D. V lost 4 bases and J 3 bases, leaving 7 bases between the germline ends. The CDR3 sequence is 12 residues long. The V gene's germline CDR1 is LNHDA and CDR2 SQIVND (reference sequence). This CDR3 reads CASSNWGYEQYF. CDR3 DNA: TGTGCCAGTAGTAATTGGGGCTACGAGCAGTACTTC.

This clone occurred once. The rearrangement joins TRBV27 to TRBJ1-6, with 8 bases that match TRBD1. The CDR3 length is 15 residues. Germline V CDR1 and CDR2: MNHEY, SMNVEV (reference sequence). V shed 5 bases and J 4 bases; nucleotides not matched to a gene: 4. The CDR3, as DNA: TGTGCCAGCAGTGGGGGGACAGGATATAATTCACCCCTCCACTTT. Amino acids: CASSGGTGYNSPLHF.

The V gene is TRBV29-1, the J gene TRBJ2-7; 10 nucleotides agree with TRBD1. The CDR3 runs 12 residues. The germline gives CDR1 SQVTM, CDR2 ANQGSEA. V lost 4 bases to trimming and J lost 4 bases; unmatched junction nucleotides: 1. The CDR3 sequence: CSVGGQGYEQYF. CDR3 nucleotide sequence: TGCAGCGTTGGGGGACAGGGGTACGAGCAGTACTTC.

As concerns this clone: The DNA is omitted, as the CDR3 cannot be located on it reliably, and the CDR3 follows TCRdb's listing. The rearrangement uses TRBV7-6 and TRBJ1-3. Germline V gene sequence: CDR1 SGHVS, CDR2 FNYEAQ. The CDR3 adds up to 16 amino acids, both ends counted. CDR3 residues: CASSPLRAGGGNTIYF.

The J gene is TRBJ2-7, the V gene TRBV9; D uncertain. Between the trimmed V and J ends, which lost 4 bases and 3 bases, there was a span of 14 bases. This CDR3 is 14 amino acids long. Germline V gene lookup returns CDR1 SGDLS and CDR2 YYNGEE. The CDR3 reads CASSPRTDYYEQYF. The CDR3 bases are TGTGCCAGCAGCCCCCGGACCGATTACTACGAGCAGTACTTC.